The 29 T cell receptor beta chains below come from one sample, sequenced in a study of Graves' ophthalmopathy and Graves' hyperthyroidism. The authors amplified TCR beta CDR3 regions, and they did so from RNA transcripts for repertoire sequencing. The first-round RT-PCR employed HTBI primers together with the Qiagen OneStep RT-PCR kit. A multiplex PCR was then performed as the second round. TCRdb recomputed calls from the multiplex PCR reads with MiXCR, one row per CDR3 protein. The table includes over 150,000 distinct CDR3 sequences, 37% detected once. Sequencing was performed on peripheral blood. Receptor source: a woman aged 40 to 50 with Graves' ophthalmopathy.

The chain uses TRBV27 and TRBJ2-5, with 8 bases that match TRBD2. Germline lookup yields CDR1 MNHEY and CDR2 SMNVEV (reference sequence). V lost 5 bases to trimming and J lost 5 bases; unmatched junction nucleotides: 16. This CDR3 has 17 residues. CDR3 coding DNA: TGTGCCAGCAGTGAACACGAACGACCGGGACTAGGGGAGACCCAGTACTTC. Translation gives CASSEHERPGLGETQYF.

This clonotype was counted many times. The chain joins TRBV27 to TRBJ1-2; tentatively, D is TRBD1 (6 bases). There are 16 residues in the CDR3. V was shortened by 6 bases and J by 2 bases, with 19 bases between the two germline ends. CDR1 MNHEY and CDR2 SMNVEV come from the germline V gene (reference sequence). CDR3 bases: TGTGCCAGCAGCCCAAGGGGTACAGGGTACAACTATGGCTACACCTTC. It translates to CASSPRGTGYNYGYTF.

The V and J genes are TRBV29-1 and TRBJ1-3; TRBD1 matches at 9 bases. V shed 6 bases, J shed 4 bases, and the junction held 7 bases outside the gene matches. This CDR3 has 14 amino acids. In germline, CDR1 is SQVTM, CDR2 ANQGSEA. CDR3 region: CSVRGQGLGNTIYF. DNA of the CDR3: TGCAGCGTCCGCGGACAGGGGCTCGGAAACACCATATATTTT.

This clonotype showed up many times. This chain joins TRBV3-1 and TRBJ1-1; no definite D call. Trimming took off 1 base at V and 5 bases at J, with 8 bases between the two ends. The germline V gene has CDR1 LGHDT and CDR2 YNNKEL (reference sequence). The CDR3 is 13 residues long. CDR3 loop: CASSQGRRTEAFF. Written as DNA, the CDR3 is TGTGCCAGCAGCCAAGGCAGACGGACTGAAGCTTTCTTT. Complete variable domain (other parts from reference TRBV3-1 and TRBJ1-1): DTAVSQTPKYLVTQMGNDKSIKCEQNLGHDTMYWYKQDSKKFLKIMFSYNNKELIINETVPNRFSPKSPDKAHLNLHINSLELGDSAVYFCASSQGRRTEAFFGQGTRLTVV.

This chain uses TRBV12-3 or TRBV12-4 with TRBJ2-3; no firm D call. The V end was cut by 6 bases, the J end by 4 bases, with 17 bases between. This CDR3 is 15 amino acids long. The CDR3 protein is CASSSSTGTSDTQYF. Written as DNA, the CDR3 is TGTGCCAGCAGCAGTAGTACCGGAACGTCAGATACGCAGTATTTT.

This clonotype showed up just once. The chain has TRBV10-3 and TRBJ2-7; D possibly corresponds to TRBD2 (5 bases). V lost 2 bases and J 5 bases, leaving 13 bases between the germline ends. The CDR3 consists of 14 residues. Germline V gives CDR1 ENHRY, CDR2 SYGVKD. Here the CDR3 DNA reads TGTGCCATCAGTGAGCTAGCCTTGTCTGACGAGCAGTACTTC. Amino acid sequence: CAISELALSDEQYF.

This clonotype was counted many times. The chain recombines TRBV29-1 with TRBJ2-7; D may be TRBD2 (5 bases). V lost 0 bases to trimming and J lost 5 bases, with 8 bases between them. The V gene's germline CDR1 is SQVTM and CDR2 ANQGSEA. This CDR3 spans 12 amino acids. As DNA, the CDR3 is TGCAGCGTTGAAGACAGTAGCGACGAGCAGTACTTC. Protein sequence: CSVEDSSDEQYF.

The chain employs TRBV15 and TRBJ2-7; tentatively, D is TRBD2 (6 bases). Germline CDR1 is LNHNV and CDR2 is YYDKDF (reference sequence). The V gene lost 0 bases and the J gene lost 6 bases, with 15 bases spanning the gap. The CDR3 contains 15 residues. CDR3 amino acids: CATSRDQAAAGEQYF. In nucleotides, the CDR3 is TGTGCCACCAGCAGAGATCAGGCGGCAGCGGGCGAGCAGTACTTC. The complete variable domain, with remaining parts taken from reference TRBV15 and TRBJ2-7, reads DAMVIQNPRYQVTQFGKPVTLSCSQTLNHNVMYWYQQKSSQAPKLLFHYYDKDFNNEADTPDNFQSRRPNTSFCFLDIRSPGLGDTAMYLCATSRDQAAAGEQYFGPGTRLTVT.

The chain is built from TRBV10-3 and TRBJ2-7, with 10 nucleotides matching TRBD1. Germline V gives CDR1 ENHRY, CDR2 SYGVKD. The length of the CDR3 is 17 residues. V lost 0 bases to trimming and J lost 2 bases; unmatched junction nucleotides: 7. The CDR3 bases are TGTGCCATCAGTGAGTCGACACCCGGGACAGGGGCCTACGAGCAGTACTTC. Translating it yields CAISESTPGTGAYEQYF.

The chain combines TRBV6-2 or TRBV6-3 with TRBJ1-6, with D tentatively TRBD1 (6 bases). The germline CDR1 and CDR2 sequences are MNHEY and SVGEGT. V shed 2 bases and J shed 7 bases, with 12 bases lying between them. This CDR3 contains 15 residues. The CDR3 region is CASSYRGAANSPLHF. The CDR3 DNA follows: TGTGCCAGCAGTTACCGGGGGGCAGCCAATTCACCCCTCCACTTT.

This clonotype occurred many times. This sequence joins TRBV12-3 or TRBV12-4 and TRBJ1-5, with 8 bases fitting TRBD1. The J segment lost 7 bases and the V segment lost 6 bases, leaving 8 bases of the junction unmatched. This CDR3 comprises 14 residues. The CDR3, as DNA: TGTGCCAGCAGCTCAACAGGGGGTGGGCAGCCCCAGCATTTT. Translated: CASSSTGGGQPQHF.

The chain employs TRBV7-2 and TRBJ2-7; 7 positions match TRBD2. Unmatched junction bases numbered 6, after V lost 4 bases and J lost 0 bases. Germline V lookup: CDR1 SGHTA, CDR2 FQGNSA. This CDR3 has 15 residues. As DNA, the CDR3 is TGTGCCAGCAGCTCAGCCGGGGGGAGCTCCTACGAGCAGTACTTC. This codes for CASSSAGGSSYEQYF.

This clonotype was seen many times. V usage is TRBV10-2 and J usage is TRBJ2-5, with D perhaps matching TRBD1 (5 bases). CDR1 WSHSY and CDR2 SAAADI come from the germline V gene. The V and J ends lost 5 bases and 8 bases respectively, with 9 bases between them. The CDR3 has 11 amino acids. CDR3 nucleotide sequence: TGCGCCAGCAGTCCCGACAGAACCCAGTACTTC. Its translation: CASSPDRTQYF.

This clonotype was found many times. The chain recombines TRBV10-3 with TRBJ2-2; 7 bases match TRBD2. CDR1 ENHRY and CDR2 SYGVKD come from the germline V gene. CDR3 length: 14 amino acids. J was trimmed by 3 bases and V by 7 bases; bases with no gene match: 5. This CDR3 is CAITRLADTGELFF. Here the CDR3 DNA reads TGTGCCATCACCCGACTAGCTGACACCGGGGAGCTGTTTTTT.

This clonotype came up many times. The chain couples TRBV28 to TRBJ1-5; D is uncertain. The germline gives CDR1 MDHEN, CDR2 SYDVKM. This CDR3 comprises 17 residues. Trimming removed 6 bases at V and 0 bases at J, with 18 bases between. The CDR3 DNA reads as TGTGCCAGCAGCCAACACGCCGTAGGAAATAGCAATCAGCCCCAGCATTTT. Translating gives CASSQHAVGNSNQPQHF.

This clonotype turned up a few times. The chain has TRBV7-2 and TRBJ2-7, with D perhaps TRBD2 (6 bases). Looked up from germline, CDR1 is SGHTA and CDR2 is FQGNSA. The CDR3 totals 14 residues. The germline V and J ends were trimmed by 6 bases and 5 bases, with 17 bases remaining between them. In DNA form, the CDR3 reads TGTGCCAGCAGTTCCGGGACTGTGAGAAACGAGCAGTACTTC. This sequence encodes CASSSGTVRNEQYF.

This clonotype has ten or more counts. The chain links TRBV6-1 to TRBJ1-6, with 9 bases that match TRBD1. The CDR3 has 16 amino acids. J was trimmed by 6 bases and V by 3 bases; bases with no gene match: 6. CDR1 is MNHNS and CDR2 is SASEGT in the germline V gene. CDR3 nucleotides: TGTGCCAGCAGTGAGAAACCGGGACAGGGTAATTCACCCCTCCACTTT. Amino acid sequence: CASSEKPGQGNSPLHF.

This clonotype was seen ten or more times. The chain joins TRBV20-1 to TRBJ1-2; maybe TRBD1 (6 bases). This CDR3 has 18 amino acids. Germline CDR1 reads DFQATT; CDR2 reads SNEGSKA (reference sequence). Trimming pared 2 bases from V and 0 bases from J, leaving 22 bases between. CDR3 amino acids: CSARRPPGHDLANYGYTF. CDR3 DNA: TGCAGTGCTAGAAGGCCCCCGGGACACGATTTAGCTAACTATGGCTACACCTTC.

V and J are TRBV6-1 and TRBJ1-3; D is undetermined. CDR3 length: 13 residues. Germline V lookup: CDR1 MNHNS, CDR2 SASEGT. Deletions cut 7 bases from V and 0 bases from J, with 7 bases between. The CDR3 nucleotides read TGTGCCAGCATCGGGAACTCTGGAAACACCATATATTTT. Its translation is CASIGNSGNTIYF.

This clonotype was observed at least ten times. This chain connects TRBV28 to TRBJ2-4, with 14 bases aligning to TRBD2. CDR1 and CDR2 (germline): MDHEN, SYDVKM. V shed 6 bases and J 2 bases; nucleotides not matched to a gene: 9. The CDR3 is 18 amino acids. CDR3 amino acids: CASRPSGLAGESKNIQYF. The CDR3 DNA reads TGTGCCAGCAGGCCCTCGGGACTAGCGGGAGAATCCAAAAACATTCAGTACTTC. The full variable domain, in which reference TRBV28 and TRBJ2-4 provide the parts outside the CDR3, is DVKVTQSSRYLVKRTGEKVFLECVQDMDHENMFWYRQDPGLGLRLIYFSYDVKMKEKGDIPEGYSVSREKKERFSLILESASTNQTSMYLCASRPSGLAGESKNIQYFGAGTRLSVL.

This clonotype was seen repeatedly, ten times or more. V and J are TRBV7-9 and TRBJ1-1; D gene ambiguous. The germline V gene has CDR1 SEHNR and CDR2 FQNEAQ (reference sequence). CDR3 size: 13 residues. Trimming took off 2 bases at V and 1 base at J, with 5 bases between the two ends. The CDR3 spells CASSLITNTEAFF. CDR3 coding DNA: TGTGCCAGCAGCTTAATAACGAACACTGAAGCTTTCTTT. The full variable domain, with the rest looked up from reference TRBV7-9 and TRBJ1-1, is DTGVSQNPRHKITKRGQNVTFRCDPISEHNRLYWYRQTLGQGPEFLTYFQNEAQLEKSRLLSDRFSAERPKGSFSTLEIQRTEQGDSAMYLCASSLITNTEAFFGQGTRLTVV.

A single count supports this clonotype. This rearrangement joins TRBV5-1 to TRBJ2-7; D possibly matches TRBD1 or TRBD2 (5 bases each). Per germline, CDR1 SGHRS and CDR2 YFSETQ. V shed 3 bases and J shed 4 bases, with 17 bases lying between them. The CDR3 runs 15 residues. The CDR3 here is CASSSQKGDVYEQYF. CDR3 nucleotide sequence: TGCGCCAGCAGCTCCCAGAAAGGGGACGTGTACGAGCAGTACTTC.

The chain is built from TRBV6-1 and TRBJ2-7; TRBD2 matches at 9 bases. The CDR3 consists of 15 residues. CDR1 is MNHNS, CDR2 SASEGT, per germline. Trimming took 4 bases from V and 2 from J; bases not matched to a gene: 6. CDR3 coding DNA: TGTGCCAGCAGTGGCGGACTAGCGAGAACCTACGAGCAGTACTTC. Encoded protein: CASSGGLARTYEQYF.

The sample holds many counts of this clonotype. This chain connects TRBV18 to TRBJ2-7, with TRBD1 identical over 11 bases. From germline, CDR1 is KGHSH and CDR2 LQKENI. V lost 6 bases and J lost 1; bases outside the gene matches: 5. The CDR3 loop spans 15 amino acids. The CDR3 DNA is TGTGCCAGCTCTAGCCGGGACAGGGGGTCCTACGAGCAGTACTTC. Its protein is CASSSRDRGSYEQYF.

At least ten counts were recorded for this clonotype. The gene calls are TRBV12-3 or TRBV12-4 and TRBJ2-1; TRBD2 matches at 13 bases. CDR3 length: 15 residues. Trimming at V came to 4 bases and at J to 8 bases, leaving 5 bases not matched to a gene. CDR3 nucleotides: TGTGCCAGCAGTTCTGGACTAGCGGGGGCCGATGAGCAGTTCTTC. Translation gives CASSSGLAGADEQFF.

The rearrangement uses TRBV7-2 and TRBJ2-5; 9 bases line up with TRBD2. Germline values: CDR1 SGHTA, CDR2 FQGNSA. Losses at the gene ends were 1 base for V and 7 bases for J; bases not matched to a gene: 7. The CDR3 consists of 15 residues. This CDR3 is CASSLVDSGRATQYF. For the CDR3, the DNA is TGTGCCAGCAGCTTAGTTGATAGCGGGAGAGCGACCCAGTACTTC.

This clonotype was counted ten times or more. The chain combines TRBV12-3 or TRBV12-4 with TRBJ2-7; D possibly corresponds to TRBD1 (6 bases). Trimming removed 3 bases from V and 1 base from J, with 16 bases in between. The CDR3 extends over 16 amino acids. The DNA for the CDR3 is TGTGCCAGCAGTTTTAAGCTGGGCCAGGGGTCCTACGAGCAGTACTTC. It codes for CASSFKLGQGSYEQYF.

This clonotype was recorded at least ten times. The genes are TRBV6-5 and TRBJ1-5; no clear D. The CDR3 consists of 15 residues. Trimming took 2 bases from V and 0 from J, leaving 8 bases between them. Germline CDR1 and CDR2: MNHEY and SVGAGI. The CDR3 region has the DNA TGTGCCAGCAGTTACAATAAGCTTAGCAATCAGCCCCAGCATTTT. Protein sequence: CASSYNKLSNQPQHF.

The gene calls are TRBV12-3 or TRBV12-4 and TRBJ2-7; D may be TRBD1 (6 bases). There are 14 residues in the CDR3. The V and J ends lost 7 bases and 2 bases respectively, with 15 bases between them. The chain's CDR3 is CASTGGQPTYEQYF. The CDR3 DNA reads TGTGCCAGCACCGGAGGACAGCCTACCTACGAGCAGTACTTC.